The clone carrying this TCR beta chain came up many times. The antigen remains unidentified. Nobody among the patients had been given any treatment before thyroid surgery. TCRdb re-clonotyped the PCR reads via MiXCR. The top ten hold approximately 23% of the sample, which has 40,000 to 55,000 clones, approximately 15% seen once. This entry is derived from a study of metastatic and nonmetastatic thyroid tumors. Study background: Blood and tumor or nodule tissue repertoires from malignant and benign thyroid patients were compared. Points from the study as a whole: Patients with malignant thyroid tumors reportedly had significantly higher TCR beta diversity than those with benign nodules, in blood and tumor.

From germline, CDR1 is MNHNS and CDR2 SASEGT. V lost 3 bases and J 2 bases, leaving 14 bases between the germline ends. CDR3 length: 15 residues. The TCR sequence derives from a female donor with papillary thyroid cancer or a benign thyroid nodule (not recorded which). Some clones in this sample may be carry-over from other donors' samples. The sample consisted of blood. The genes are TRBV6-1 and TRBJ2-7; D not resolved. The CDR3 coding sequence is TGTGCCAGCAGTGATAGGTCGGGCCCCACCTACGAGCAGTACTTC. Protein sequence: CASSDRSGPTYEQYF.